The rows below give T cell receptor beta chains drawn from one sample of a study of human T cells and chemical hapten exposure. TCRdb processed the RACE reads anew with MiXCR; each CDR3 protein has one entry. The data contain 150,000 to 200,000 distinct CDR3 sequences, 20% to 25% of them seen just once; the ten biggest clones take up about 7%. Specimen: whole blood, collected in connection with sensitization to the hapten diphenylcyclopropenone (DPC). The receptors were sampled from a woman in her fifties or sixties with alopecia areata. Some clones in this sample may be carry-over from other donors' samples. Each CDR3 is given with its conserved first and last residue. The D gene is left open where the match is weak. Clone sizes are given selectively: once, few, many, or a class where the clone is expanded.

TRBJ2-7	TRBV20-1	TRBD2	.	TGCAGTGCCCCACCCCGTAGCGGGGCCCTTTCCTACGAGCAGTACTTC	CSAPPRSGALSYEQYF
TRBJ2-3	TRBV9	.	few	TGTGCCAGCAGCGTAGGTGCGAGGGCAGATACGCAGTATTTT	CASSVGARADTQYF
TRBJ2-1	TRBV30	.	.	TGTGCCTGGAGCGAAAACTCGGGGGTTGGCAATGAGCAGTTCTTC	CAWSENSGVGNEQFF
TRBJ1-1	TRBV6-5	TRBD1	few	TGTGCCAGCAGCCGGGACAGGGGGGAAGAAGCTTTCTTT	CASSRDRGEEAFF
TRBJ1-2	TRBV7-2	.	few	TGTGCCAGCAGGTTTACAGGGATTTACTATGGCTACACCTTC	CASRFTGIYYGYTF
TRBJ1-4	TRBV11-2	.	.	TGTGCCAGCAGCCGAGGACGGCTTAATGAAAAACTGTTTTTT	CASSRGRLNEKLFF
TRBJ1-5	TRBV7-8	.	few	TGTGCCAGCACCCCAGGAGGGGACCGATATCAGCCCCAGCATTTT	CASTPGGDRYQPQHF
TRBJ1-2	TRBV10-3	.	.	TGTGCCATCAGTGAAGGGGGACAAGCCTATGGCTACACCTTC	CAISEGGQAYGYTF
TRBJ1-1	TRBV5-8	.	.	TGTGCCAGCCAAAACAGGGAGATGAACACTGAAGCTTTCTTT	CASQNREMNTEAFF
TRBJ1-2	TRBV6-1	TRBD1	few	TGTGCCAGCAGTGAAGGGGACAGGGACGGCTACACCTTC	CASSEGDRDGYTF
TRBJ2-7	TRBV7-9	.	.	TGTGCCAGCAGCTGGACCAGGGGCGAGCAGTACTTC	CASSWTRGEQYF
TRBJ2-5	TRBV19	.	many	TGTGCCAGTGGGTGGTCTCAAGAGACCCAGTACTTC	CASGWSQETQYF
TRBJ1-1	TRBV15	.	few	TGTGCCACCAGCAGGGGTAACACTGAAGCTTTCTTT	CATSRGNTEAFF
TRBJ1-2	TRBV20-1	TRBD1	.	TGCAGTGCTCGGACAGGTCTTTATGGGCATGGCTACACCTTC	CSARTGLYGHGYTF
TRBJ2-3	TRBV2	.	.	TGTGCCAGCTTAGGAATCGGAGGGGATACGCAGTATTTT	CASLGIGGDTQYF